The rows below give T cell receptor beta chains drawn from one sample of a study of long-term antiretroviral therapy in people with HIV. Repertoires were generated with immunoSEQ multiplex PCR, while TCRdb's copy carries only in-frame clones and drops some. The sample has approximately 37,000 clones, around 83% seen once; the top ten hold around 6.5%. The sample consisted of unsorted PBMCs, taken 1 year after starting antiretroviral therapy. The receptors were sampled from a man aged 18 to 29 with HIV. The CDR3 runs from the conserved cysteine through the conserved F or W. The D gene is left open where the match is weak. Clone size is stated in some rows and not others, as once, few, many or a class when expanded.

v_gene,d_gene,j_gene,abundance,CDR3aa,CDR3nt
TRBV19,TRBD1,TRBJ1-5,.,CASSTGVVQPQHF,TGTGCCAGTTCGACAGGGGTGGTTCAGCCCCAGCATTTT
TRBV4-3,TRBD1,TRBJ1-3,.,CASSQDVQQGAYF,TGCGCCAGCAGCCAGGACGTGCAACAGGGGGCTTATTTT
TRBV20-1,.,TRBJ1-2,.,CSAVREGGYTF,TGCAGTGCGGTACGGGAGGGAGGCTACACCTTC
TRBV7-7,.,TRBJ2-2,.,CASSLPRGRNTGELFF,TGTGCCAGCAGCTTACCCCGGGGTCGGAACACCGGGGAGCTGTTTTTT
TRBV19,.,TRBJ1-1,medium-sized,CASSRFTFNTEAFF,TGTGCCAGTAGTAGATTCACATTTAACACTGAAGCTTTCTTT
TRBV5-4,TRBD1,TRBJ2-3,.,CASSFRQGAYGTDTQYF,TGTGCCAGCAGCTTTCGACAGGGGGCTTACGGGACAGATACGCAGTATTTT
TRBV18,.,TRBJ1-3,.,CASLRPDRGNTIYF,TGTGCCAGCTTAAGACCGGACAGAGGAAACACCATATATTTT
TRBV6-5,.,TRBJ1-1,.,CASSYGSNTEAFF,TGTGCCAGCAGTTACGGGTCGAACACTGAAGCTTTCTTT
TRBV18,.,TRBJ2-5,.,CASSPIGEQETQYF,TGTGCCAGCTCACCAATCGGGGAACAAGAGACCCAGTACTTC
TRBV6-1,.,TRBJ2-7,once,CASSTGSGPAYEQYF,TGTGCCAGCAGTACCGGATCAGGGCCCGCCTACGAGCAGTACTTC
TRBV5-1,.,TRBJ1-2,.,CASSSDAYGYTF,TGCGCCAGCAGCTCGGACGCCTATGGCTACACCTTC
TRBV7-8,.,TRBJ2-7,few,CASSLSPGYEQYF,TGTGCCAGCAGCTTAAGTCCGGGCTACGAGCAGTACTTC
TRBV10-2,.,TRBJ1-1,.,CASSGGTEAFF,TGCGCCAGCAGTGGTGGCACTGAAGCTTTCTTT
TRBV6-6,.,TRBJ2-1,.,CASSYWPAEDNEQFF,TGTGCCAGCAGTTATTGGCCAGCCGAGGACAATGAGCAGTTCTTC
TRBV7-9,TRBD2,TRBJ2-1,.,CASPKPNGTSGRNEQFF,TGTGCCAGCCCTAAGCCAAACGGGACTAGCGGGAGGAATGAGCAGTTCTTC
TRBV5-4,TRBD2,TRBJ2-1,.,CASSLEAGVNEQFF,TGTGCCAGCAGCTTGGAAGCGGGAGTTAATGAGCAGTTCTTC